The 10 T cell receptor beta chains reported below all come from one sample, sequenced in a study of control samples from healthy donors and cancer patients (dated by TCRdb to the early 2020s). The library relied on the immunoSEQ multiplex PCR assay. The table comes from immuneACCESS by way of TCRdb, which keeps in-frame sequences with V and J called. Part of the clones is missing from these tables; in studies checked, under half for an unresolved V gene and the rest for unknown reasons. The sample table shows roughly 120,000 clones, and about 89% are seen once. The ten largest clones capture 7.8% of the sample. The material sequenced was blood. The receptors stem from a woman between 18 and 30 years old in good health.

The chain combines TRBV6-2 or TRBV6-3 with TRBJ1-2; 10 bases line up with TRBD1. Trimming removed 2 bases from V and 7 bases from J; junction bases left unmatched: 7. Looked up from germline, CDR1 is MNHEY and CDR2 is SVGEGT. The CDR3 contains 15 residues. This CDR3 reads CASSYPDRGRRGYTF. The CDR3 DNA reads TGTGCCAGCAGTTACCCCGACAGGGGGCGGCGTGGCTACACCTTC.

The chain carries TRBV27 and TRBJ2-1; TRBD2 matches at 10 bases. Germline-derived CDR1 and CDR2 are MNHEY and SMNVEV (reference sequence). The CDR3 sequence is 15 residues long. V trimming: 2 bases; J trimming: 4 bases; junction bases outside the gene matches: 2. CDR3 in amino acids: CASSLDSGRYNEQFF. The CDR3 DNA reads TGTGCCAGCAGTTTAGATAGCGGGAGGTACAATGAGCAGTTCTTC.

The chain employs TRBV7-8 and TRBJ2-3; TRBD2 matches at 13 bases. There are 15 residues in the CDR3. V lost 5 bases, J lost 4 bases, and 3 bases stayed unmatched. Germline CDR1 SGHVS, CDR2 FQNEAQ. CDR3 loop: CASSQGLAGADTQYF. The DNA for the CDR3 is TGTGCCAGCAGCCAAGGACTAGCGGGAGCAGATACGCAGTATTTT.

This clone was seen just once. The chain carries TRBV5-6 and TRBJ1-2; TRBD1 agrees at 8 bases. Germline V gives CDR1 SGHDT, CDR2 YYEEEE. The CDR3 loop spans 15 amino acids. V was pared by 0 bases and J by 2 bases, with 3 bases of the junction left unmatched. CDR3: CASSLVAGGNYGYTF. The CDR3 DNA reads TGTGCCAGCAGCTTGGTGGCAGGGGGCAACTATGGCTACACCTTC.

The genes are TRBV30 and TRBJ1-4; 9 nucleotides line up with TRBD1. Germline trimming cut 4 bases from V and 4 bases from J; bases unmatched to any gene: 7. This CDR3 has 15 residues. From germline, CDR1 is GTSNPN and CDR2 SVGIG (reference sequence). This CDR3 is CAWTKTGGSNEKLFF. The CDR3 DNA sequence: TGTGCCTGGACCAAGACAGGGGGTAGTAATGAAAAACTGTTTTTT. Drawing the rest from reference TRBV30 and TRBJ1-4, the complete variable domain is SQTIHQWPATLVQPVGSPLSLECTVEGTSNPNLYWYRQAAGRGLQLLFYSVGIGQISSEVPQNLSASRPQDRQFILSSKKLLLSDSGFYLCAWTKTGGSNEKLFFGSGTQLSVL.

The rearrangement joins TRBV7-9 to TRBJ1-1; D call uncertain. This CDR3 has 12 amino acids. The V end lost 4 bases, the J end lost 7 bases, and 10 bases lay between the germline ends. Germline lookup yields CDR1 SEHNR and CDR2 FQNEAQ (reference sequence). The CDR3 region has the DNA TGTGCCAGCAGCTGGATTCTACATGAAGCTTTCTTT. Translated: CASSWILHEAFF.

The gene calls are TRBV18 and TRBJ2-2, with D possibly matching TRBD1 (6 bases). Trimming left V 0 bases short and J 1 base short, with 6 bases between. The CDR3 is 15 residues long. The germline gives CDR1 KGHSH, CDR2 LQKENI. The DNA for the CDR3 is TGTGCCAGCTCACCACCGGGACAGAACACCGGGGAGCTGTTTTTT. This encodes CASSPPGQNTGELFF.

This clone was observed once. The rearrangement joins TRBV30 to TRBJ1-1, with D tentatively TRBD1 (5 bases). Trimming took off 5 bases at V and 3 bases at J, with 16 bases between the two ends. The CDR3 extends over 14 amino acids. Germline V gene data show CDR1 as GTSNPN and CDR2 as SVGIG (reference sequence). The CDR3 DNA is TGTGCCTGGTCCCCCGGGCAGGGACACACTGAAGCTTTCTTT. Its protein product is CAWSPGQGHTEAFF.

V is TRBV5-1 and J is TRBJ1-3; TRBD1 might be the D (5 bases). The V and J ends lost 8 bases and 0 bases respectively, with 12 bases between them. This CDR3 comprises 14 residues. Germline assignment: CDR1 SGHRS and CDR2 YFSETQ. The CDR3 reads CASSPGTSGNTIYF. In nucleotides, the CDR3 is TGCGCCAGTAGCCCGGGGACCTCTGGAAACACCATATATTTT.

This rearrangement joins TRBV24-1 to TRBJ2-2; a possible D gene is TRBD1 (5 bases). Trimming left V 4 bases short and J 3 bases short, with 8 bases between. The CDR3 length is 14 residues. The germline V gene has CDR1 KGHDR and CDR2 SFDVKD. This CDR3 reads CATSEPTDTGELFF. Here the CDR3 DNA reads TGTGCCACCAGTGAGCCGACAGACACCGGGGAGCTGTTTTTT.